This paragraph covers one T cell receptor (beta chain) sequence. The antigen is unknown. There were no patients who had received any treatment before thyroid surgery. The data derive from a study of metastatic and nonmetastatic thyroid tumors. Overall study context: A comparison of repertoires was made across blood and tumor or nodule tissue from malignant and benign thyroid patients.

The V gene's germline CDR1 is SQVTM and CDR2 ANQGSEA. The length of the CDR3 is 14 residues. Between the trimmed V and J ends, which lost 4 bases and 4 bases, there was a span of 16 bases. Whole-study results and caveats: Reports indicated that malignant thyroid tumors showed significantly higher TCR beta diversity than benign nodules did, in blood and tumor.

Authors' processing steps: Built for papillary thyroid cancer, a distant-metastasis classifier drew on CDR3 differences across clinicopathological groups. TCRdb reprocessed the PCR reads using MiXCR. The V and J calls and clone size are TCRdb's, not the authors'. Of roughly 20,000 clones in the sample, about 30% were seen once. This chain joins TRBV29-1 and TRBJ2-5; D not resolved. This clonotype originated in a female donor with papillary thyroid cancer or a benign thyroid nodule (not recorded which). Some clones in this sample may be carry-over from other donors' samples. Sequenced input: blood. CDR3 amino acids: CSVGNGSAGETQYF. DNA of the CDR3: TGCAGCGTTGGTAACGGTTCAGCAGGAGAGACCCAGTACTTC.